This T cell receptor (beta chain) was found in a study of graft-versus-host responses after intestinal transplantation. Study-wide background: Recipients had multivisceral, liver-intestinal, or isolated intestinal transplants. Once they had received anti-thymocyte globulin induction, all recipients took tacrolimus and steroids for around three years.

The CDR3 sequence is 11 residues long. Between the trimmed V and J ends, which lost 6 bases and 2 bases, there was a span of 5 bases. The germline CDR1 and CDR2 sequences are SNHLY and FYNNEI. Generated by immunoSEQ multiplex PCR, the TCRdb table keeps only in-frame clones and is missing some. Of about 120,000 clones listed, 90% to 95% were seen once; the top ten hold more than 0.1%. Comments on this clone: Its antigen is undetermined.

Findings and caveats of the study: Allografts of patients with graft-donor T cell macrochimerism showed high graft-versus-host to host-versus-graft clone ratios. Among circulating GvH clones, peak levels were associated with early post-transplant declines in HvG clones.

The chain has TRBV2 and TRBJ2-7; no reliable D call. This material consisted of unstimulated CD4+ T cells sorted from spleen or lymph node cells, taken before intestinal transplant. This sequence originates from a human donor who received an intestinal transplant. The chain's CDR3 is CASRLTYEQYF. The CDR3 DNA reads TGTGCCAGCAGACTCACCTACGAGCAGTACTTC. The full variable domain, rest sourced from reference TRBV2 and TRBJ2-7, is EPEVTQTPSHQVTQMGQEVILRCVPISNHLYFYWYRQILGQKVEFLVSFYNNEISEKSEIFDDQFSVERPDGSNFTLKIRSTKLEDSAMYFCASRLTYEQYFGPGTRLTVT.